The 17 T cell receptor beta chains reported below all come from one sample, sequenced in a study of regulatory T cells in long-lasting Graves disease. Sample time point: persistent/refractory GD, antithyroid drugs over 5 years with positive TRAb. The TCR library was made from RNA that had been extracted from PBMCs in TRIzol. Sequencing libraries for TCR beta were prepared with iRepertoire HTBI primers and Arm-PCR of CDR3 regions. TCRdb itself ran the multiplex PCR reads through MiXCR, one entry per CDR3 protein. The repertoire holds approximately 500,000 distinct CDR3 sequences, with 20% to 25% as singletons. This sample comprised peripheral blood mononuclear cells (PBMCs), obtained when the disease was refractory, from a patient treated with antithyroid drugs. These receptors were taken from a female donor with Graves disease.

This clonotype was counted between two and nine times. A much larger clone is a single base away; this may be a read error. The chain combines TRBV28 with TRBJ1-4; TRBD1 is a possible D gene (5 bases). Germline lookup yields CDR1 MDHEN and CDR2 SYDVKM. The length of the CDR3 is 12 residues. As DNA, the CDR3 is TGTGCCGCCGGGACGGGAAATGAAAAACTGCTTTTT. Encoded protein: CAAGTGNEKLLF.

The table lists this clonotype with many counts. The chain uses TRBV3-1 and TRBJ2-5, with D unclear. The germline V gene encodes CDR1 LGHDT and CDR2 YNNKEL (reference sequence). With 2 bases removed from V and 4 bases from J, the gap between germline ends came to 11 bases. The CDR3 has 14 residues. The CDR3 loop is CASSQRSDGETQYF. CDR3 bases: TGTGCCAGCAGCCAACGCTCGGACGGAGAGACCCAGTACTTC.

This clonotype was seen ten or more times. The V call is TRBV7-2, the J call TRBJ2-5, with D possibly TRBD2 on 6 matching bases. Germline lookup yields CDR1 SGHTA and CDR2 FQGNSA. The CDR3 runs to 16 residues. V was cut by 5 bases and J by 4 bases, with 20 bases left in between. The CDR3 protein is CASSRRTAGRGETQYF. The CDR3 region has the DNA TGTGCCAGCAGCCGGCGAACGGCAGGGCGGGGAGAGACCCAGTACTTC.

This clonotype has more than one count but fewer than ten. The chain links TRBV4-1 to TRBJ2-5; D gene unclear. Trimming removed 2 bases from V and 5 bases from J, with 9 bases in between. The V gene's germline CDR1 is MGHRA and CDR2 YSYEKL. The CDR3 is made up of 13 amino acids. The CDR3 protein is CASSQLIGETQYF. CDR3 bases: TGCGCCAGCAGCCAATTGATCGGGGAGACCCAGTACTTC.

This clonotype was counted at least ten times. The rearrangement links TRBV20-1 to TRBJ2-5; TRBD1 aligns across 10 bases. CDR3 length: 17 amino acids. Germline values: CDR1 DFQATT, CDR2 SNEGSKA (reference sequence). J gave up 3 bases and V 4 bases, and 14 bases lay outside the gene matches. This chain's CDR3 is CSATTNAGTGVKETQYF. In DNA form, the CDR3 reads TGCAGTGCTACCACCAACGCCGGGACAGGGGTAAAAGAGACCCAGTACTTC.

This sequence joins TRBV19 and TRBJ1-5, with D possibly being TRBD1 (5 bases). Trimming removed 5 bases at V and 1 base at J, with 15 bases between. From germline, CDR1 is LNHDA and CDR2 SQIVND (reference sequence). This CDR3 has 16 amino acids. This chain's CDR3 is CASSSQTAGSNQPQHF. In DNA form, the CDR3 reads TGTGCCAGTAGTTCTCAAACAGCAGGGAGCAATCAGCCCCAGCATTTT.

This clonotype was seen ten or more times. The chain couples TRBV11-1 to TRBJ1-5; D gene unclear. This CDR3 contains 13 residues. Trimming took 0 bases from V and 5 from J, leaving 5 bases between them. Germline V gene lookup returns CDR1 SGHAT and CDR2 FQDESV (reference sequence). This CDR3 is CASSLAVDQPQHF. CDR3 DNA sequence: TGTGCCAGCAGCTTAGCGGTGGATCAGCCCCAGCATTTT.

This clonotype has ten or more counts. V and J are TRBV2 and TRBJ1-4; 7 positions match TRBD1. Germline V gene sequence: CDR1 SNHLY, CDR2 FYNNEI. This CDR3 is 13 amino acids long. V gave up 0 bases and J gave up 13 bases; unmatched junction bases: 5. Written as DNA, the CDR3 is TGTGCCAGCAGTGAAGCGCCAACAGGGGCACTGTTTTTT. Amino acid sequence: CASSEAPTGALFF.

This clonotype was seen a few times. The CDR3 sequence is CASSPVWGRDTGELFF. CDR3 coding DNA: TGTGCCAGCAGTCCCGTCTGGGGGCGAGACACCGGGGAGCTGTTTTTT. V is TRBV3-1 and J is TRBJ2-2; D might be TRBD1 (6 bases). Trimming pared 6 bases from V and 3 bases from J, leaving 17 bases between. Per the germline V gene, CDR1 is LGHDT and CDR2 is YNNKEL (reference sequence). The CDR3 spans 16 residues.

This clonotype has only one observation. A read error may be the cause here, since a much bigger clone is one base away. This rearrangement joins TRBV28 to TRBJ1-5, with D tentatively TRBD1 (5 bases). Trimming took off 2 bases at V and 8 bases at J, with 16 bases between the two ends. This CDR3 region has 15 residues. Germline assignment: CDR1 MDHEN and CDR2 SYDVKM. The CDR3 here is CASSLGATHGKPQHF. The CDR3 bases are TGTGCCAGCAGTTTAGGGGCAACCCACGGGAAGCCCCAGCATTTT. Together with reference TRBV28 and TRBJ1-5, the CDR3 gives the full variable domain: DVKVTQSSRYLVKRTGEKVFLECVQDMDHENMFWYRQDPGLGLRLIYFSYDVKMKEKGDIPEGYSVSREKKERFSLILESASTNQTSMYLCASSLGATHGKPQHFGDGTRLSIL.

CDR3 nucleotides: TGTGCCAGCGGTAACACCGGGGAGCTGTTTTTT. This encodes CASGNTGELFF. This chain joins TRBV7-8 and TRBJ2-2, with D uncertain. The CDR3 is 11 amino acids. The V and J ends lost 8 bases and 2 bases respectively, with 3 bases between them. The germline gives CDR1 SGHVS, CDR2 FQNEAQ. Together with reference TRBV7-8 and TRBJ2-2, the CDR3 gives the full variable domain: GAGVSQSPRYKVAKRGQDVALRCDPISGHVSLFWYQQALGQGPEFLTYFQNEAQLDKSGLPSDRFFAERPEGSVSTLKIQRTQQEDSAVYLCASGNTGELFFGEGSRLTVL.

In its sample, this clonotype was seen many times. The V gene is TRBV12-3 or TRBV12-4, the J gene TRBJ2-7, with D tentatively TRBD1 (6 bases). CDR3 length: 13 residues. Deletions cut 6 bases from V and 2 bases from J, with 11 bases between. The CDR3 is CASRPGTTYEQYF. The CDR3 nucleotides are TGTGCCAGCAGACCCGGGACAACCTACGAGCAGTACTTC.

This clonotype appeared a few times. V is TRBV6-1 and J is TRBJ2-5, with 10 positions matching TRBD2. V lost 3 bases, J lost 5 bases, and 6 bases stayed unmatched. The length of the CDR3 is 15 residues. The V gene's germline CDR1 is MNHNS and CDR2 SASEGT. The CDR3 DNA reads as TGTGCCAGCAGTGACGGACTAGCGGTAGCCGAGACCCAGTACTTC. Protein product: CASSDGLAVAETQYF.

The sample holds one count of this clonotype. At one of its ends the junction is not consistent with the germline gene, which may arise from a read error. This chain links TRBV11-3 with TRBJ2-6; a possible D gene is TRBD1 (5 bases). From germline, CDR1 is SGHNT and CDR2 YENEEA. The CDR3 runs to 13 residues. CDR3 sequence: CASSPSGANVPTF. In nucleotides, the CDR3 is TGTGCCAGCAGCCCCTCTGGGGCCAACGTCCCGACTTTC.

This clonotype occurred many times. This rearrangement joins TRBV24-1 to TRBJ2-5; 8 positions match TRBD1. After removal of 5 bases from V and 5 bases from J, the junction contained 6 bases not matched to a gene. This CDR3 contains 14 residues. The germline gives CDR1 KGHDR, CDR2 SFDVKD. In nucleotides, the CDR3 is TGTGCCACCAGTGCGCGCCAGGGGGCCGAGACCCAGTACTTC. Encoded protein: CATSARQGAETQYF.

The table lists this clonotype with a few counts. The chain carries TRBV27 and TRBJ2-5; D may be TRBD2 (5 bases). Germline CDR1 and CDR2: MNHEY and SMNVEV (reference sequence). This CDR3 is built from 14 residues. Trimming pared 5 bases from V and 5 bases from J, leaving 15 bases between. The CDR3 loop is CASSPRRNRETQYF. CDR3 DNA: TGTGCCAGCAGTCCCAGGAGGAACCGGGAGACCCAGTACTTC.

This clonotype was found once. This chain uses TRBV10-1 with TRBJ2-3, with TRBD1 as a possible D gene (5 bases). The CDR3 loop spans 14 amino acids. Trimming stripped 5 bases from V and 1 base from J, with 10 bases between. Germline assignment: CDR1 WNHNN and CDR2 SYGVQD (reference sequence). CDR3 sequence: CASSQGWGTDTQYF. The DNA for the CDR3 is TGCGCCAGCAGTCAGGGTTGGGGCACAGATACGCAGTATTTT.